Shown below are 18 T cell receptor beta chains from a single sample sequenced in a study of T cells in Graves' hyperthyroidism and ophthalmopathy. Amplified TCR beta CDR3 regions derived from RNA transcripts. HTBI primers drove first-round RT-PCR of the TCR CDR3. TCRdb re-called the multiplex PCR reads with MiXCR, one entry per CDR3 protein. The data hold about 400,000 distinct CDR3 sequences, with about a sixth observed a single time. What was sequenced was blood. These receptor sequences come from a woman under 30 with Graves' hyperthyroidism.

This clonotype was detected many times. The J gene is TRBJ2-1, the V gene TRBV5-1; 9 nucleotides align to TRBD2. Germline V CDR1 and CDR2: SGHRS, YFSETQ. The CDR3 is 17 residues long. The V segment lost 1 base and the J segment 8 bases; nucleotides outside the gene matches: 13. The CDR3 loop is CASSLLMDSIAGDEQFF. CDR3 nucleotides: TGCGCCAGCAGCTTGCTGATGGATTCAATAGCGGGAGATGAGCAGTTCTTC.

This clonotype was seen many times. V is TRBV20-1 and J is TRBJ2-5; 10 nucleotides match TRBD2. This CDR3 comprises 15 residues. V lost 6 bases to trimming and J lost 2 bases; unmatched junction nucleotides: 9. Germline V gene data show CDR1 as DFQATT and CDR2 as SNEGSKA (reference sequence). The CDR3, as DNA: TGCAGTGCCACACCCCTAGCGGGAGAGCAAGAGACCCAGTACTTC. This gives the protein CSATPLAGEQETQYF.

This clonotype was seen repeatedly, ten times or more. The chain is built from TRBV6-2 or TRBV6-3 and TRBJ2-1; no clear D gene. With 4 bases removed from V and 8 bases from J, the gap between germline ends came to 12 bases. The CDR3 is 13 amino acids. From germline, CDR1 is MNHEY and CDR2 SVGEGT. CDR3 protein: CASSFSEADEQFF. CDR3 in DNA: TGTGCCAGCAGTTTTTCTGAAGCCGATGAGCAGTTCTTC.

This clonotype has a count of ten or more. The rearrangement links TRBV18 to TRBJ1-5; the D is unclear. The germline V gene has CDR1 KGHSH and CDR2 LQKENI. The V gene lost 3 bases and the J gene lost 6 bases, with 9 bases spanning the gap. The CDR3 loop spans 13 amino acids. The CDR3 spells CASSPSVVQPQHF. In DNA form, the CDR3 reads TGTGCCAGCTCACCTAGTGTAGTTCAGCCCCAGCATTTT.

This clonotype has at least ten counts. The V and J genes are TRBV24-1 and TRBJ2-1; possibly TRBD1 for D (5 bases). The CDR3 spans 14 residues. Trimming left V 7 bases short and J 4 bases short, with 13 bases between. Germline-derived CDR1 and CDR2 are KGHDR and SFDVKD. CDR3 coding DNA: TGTGCCACCAGCAAAACCCAGGGTTACAATGAGCAGTTCTTC. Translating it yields CATSKTQGYNEQFF.

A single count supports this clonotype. The CDR3 loop is CASSQGGLLQTNEKLFF. The CDR3 bases are TGTGCCAGCAGCCAGGGGGGCCTCTTGCAGACTAATGAAAAACTGTTTTTT. The rearrangement links TRBV7-9 to TRBJ1-4; 7 positions agree with TRBD1. This CDR3 region has 17 residues. Per the germline V gene, CDR1 is SEHNR and CDR2 is FQNEAQ (reference sequence). The ends lost 5 bases at V and 2 bases at J; junction bases unmatched: 11.

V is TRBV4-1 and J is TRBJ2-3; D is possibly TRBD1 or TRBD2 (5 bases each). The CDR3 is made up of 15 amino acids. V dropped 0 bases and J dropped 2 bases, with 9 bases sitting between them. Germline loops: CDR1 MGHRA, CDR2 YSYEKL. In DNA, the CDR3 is TGCGCCAGCAGCCAAGAAACGGGACCCACAGATACGCAGTATTTT. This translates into CASSQETGPTDTQYF.

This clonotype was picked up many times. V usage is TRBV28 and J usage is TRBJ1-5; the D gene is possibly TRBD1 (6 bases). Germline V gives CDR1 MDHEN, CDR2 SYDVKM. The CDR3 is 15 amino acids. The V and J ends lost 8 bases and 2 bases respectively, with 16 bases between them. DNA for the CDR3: TGTGCCAGCGATTTAGGGGGGTCGGGCAATCAGCCCCAGCATTTT. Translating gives CASDLGGSGNQPQHF.

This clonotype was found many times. CDR3: CASGTTNTGELFF. The CDR3 DNA reads TGTGCCAGCGGGACAACGAACACCGGGGAGCTGTTTTTT. This chain uses TRBV28 with TRBJ2-2; D is possibly TRBD1 (6 bases). Per germline, CDR1 MDHEN and CDR2 SYDVKM. The ends were cut back, 8 bases at V and 0 bases at J, with 7 bases in the middle. CDR3 length: 13 amino acids.

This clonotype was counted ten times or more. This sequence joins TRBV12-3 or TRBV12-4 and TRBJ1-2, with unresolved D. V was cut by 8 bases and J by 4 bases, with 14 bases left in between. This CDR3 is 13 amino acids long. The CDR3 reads CASCTQLGYGYTF. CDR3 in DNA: TGTGCCAGCTGCACCCAACTGGGCTATGGCTACACCTTC.

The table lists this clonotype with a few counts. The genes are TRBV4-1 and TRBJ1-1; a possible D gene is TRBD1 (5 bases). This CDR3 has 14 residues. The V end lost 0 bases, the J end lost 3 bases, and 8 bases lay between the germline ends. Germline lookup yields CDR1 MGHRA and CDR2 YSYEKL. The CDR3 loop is CASSQDWGDTEAFF. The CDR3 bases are TGCGCCAGCAGCCAAGATTGGGGGGACACTGAAGCTTTCTTT.

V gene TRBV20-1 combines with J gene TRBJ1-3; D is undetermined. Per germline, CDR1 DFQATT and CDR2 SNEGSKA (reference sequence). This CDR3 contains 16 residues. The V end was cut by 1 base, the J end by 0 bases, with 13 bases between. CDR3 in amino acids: CSARGPPVGSGNTIYF. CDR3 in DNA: TGCAGTGCTAGAGGCCCCCCCGTGGGCTCTGGAAACACCATATATTTT.

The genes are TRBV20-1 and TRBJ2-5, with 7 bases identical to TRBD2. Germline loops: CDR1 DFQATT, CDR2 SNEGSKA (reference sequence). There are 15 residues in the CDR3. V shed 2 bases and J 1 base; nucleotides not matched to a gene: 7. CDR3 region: CSARSELAVQETQYF. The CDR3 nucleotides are TGCAGTGCTAGATCGGAGCTAGCGGTCCAAGAGACCCAGTACTTC.

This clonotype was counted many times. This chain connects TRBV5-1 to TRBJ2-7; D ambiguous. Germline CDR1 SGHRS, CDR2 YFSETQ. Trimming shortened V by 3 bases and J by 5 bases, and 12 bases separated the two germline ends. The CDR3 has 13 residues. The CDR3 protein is CASSSVPKDEQYF. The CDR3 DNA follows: TGCGCCAGCAGCTCAGTACCCAAAGACGAGCAGTACTTC. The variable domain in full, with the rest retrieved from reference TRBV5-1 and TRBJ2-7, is KAGVTQTPRYLIKTRGQQVTLSCSPISGHRSVSWYQQTPGQGLQFLFEYFSETQRNKGNFPGRFSGRQFSNSRSEMNVSTLELGDSALYLCASSSVPKDEQYFGPGTRLTVT.

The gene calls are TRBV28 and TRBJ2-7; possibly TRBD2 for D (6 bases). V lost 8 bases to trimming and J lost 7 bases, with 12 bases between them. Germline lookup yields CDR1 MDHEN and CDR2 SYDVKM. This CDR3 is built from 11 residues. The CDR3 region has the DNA TGTGCCAGCCATGACGGGAGAGAGCAGTACTTC. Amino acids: CASHDGREQYF.

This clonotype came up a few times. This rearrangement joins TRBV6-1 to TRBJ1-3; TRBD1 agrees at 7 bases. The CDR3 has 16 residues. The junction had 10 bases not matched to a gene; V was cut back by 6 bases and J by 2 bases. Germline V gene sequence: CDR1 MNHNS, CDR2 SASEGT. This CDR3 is CASRSGTVAPGNTIYF. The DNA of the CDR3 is TGTGCCAGCAGGTCTGGGACAGTGGCCCCTGGAAACACCATATATTTT.

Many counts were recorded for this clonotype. The CDR3 region is CASSQDHGLEQYF. The CDR3 DNA reads TGTGCCAGCAGCCAAGACCACGGCTTGGAGCAGTACTTC. This chain joins TRBV3-1 and TRBJ2-7; no clear D gene. Germline assignment: CDR1 LGHDT and CDR2 YNNKEL (reference sequence). The CDR3 is made up of 13 amino acids. V was cut by 0 bases and J by 7 bases, with 10 bases left in between.

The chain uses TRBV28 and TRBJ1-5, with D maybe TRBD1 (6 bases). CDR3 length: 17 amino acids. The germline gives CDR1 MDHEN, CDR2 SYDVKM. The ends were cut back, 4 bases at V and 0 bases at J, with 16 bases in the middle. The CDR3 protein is CASSSVRGAYSNQPQHF. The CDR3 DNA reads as TGTGCCAGCAGTTCCGTCAGGGGAGCTTATAGCAATCAGCCCCAGCATTTT.